This TCR beta chain was identified during a study of naive and memory T cell subsets. The germline V gene encodes CDR1 SQVTM and CDR2 ANQGSEA. The CDR3 runs to 15 residues. V shed 5 bases and J shed 4 bases, with 20 bases lying between them. The beta constant-region primer was an equimolar mix of two oligonucleotides covering TRBC1 and TRBC2. Each CDR3 protein gets one entry after TCRdb re-called the UMI-ligation and nested PCR reads with MiXCR. The sample lists some 83,000 distinct CDR3 sequences; roughly 14% were seen once. At least ten counts were recorded for this clonotype. Sequencing was carried out using central memory CD4+ T cells from blood. The clonotype comes from a human donor in good health. J is TRBJ1-1 and V is TRBV29-1; the D gene is possibly TRBD1 (5 bases). This CDR3 is CSVQGFGSTSTEAFF. The DNA of the CDR3 is TGCAGCGTTCAGGGTTTCGGTTCGACCAGCACTGAAGCTTTCTTT.